What follows are 24 T cell receptor beta chains derived from one specimen sequenced in a study of T-cell memory formation after mild COVID-19. TCRdb recomputed calls from the 5' RACE reads with MiXCR, one row per CDR3 protein. In the table there are approximately 230,000 distinct CDR3 sequences, about 17% of which are singletons. The specimen was PBMCs or a T cell subset sorted from them (not recorded which). All receptors come from a man between 18 and 29 years old who had mild COVID-19 (a few samples of this study predate the infection). Cell type and time point are not known.

The chain has TRBV19 and TRBJ2-2; tentatively, D is TRBD2 (5 bases). Germline V gives CDR1 LNHDA, CDR2 SQIVND (reference sequence). The CDR3 runs to 13 residues. V gave up 6 bases and J gave up 4 bases, with 9 bases separating them. Here the CDR3 reads CASSGLFTGELFF. The DNA for the CDR3 is TGTGCCAGTAGCGGACTGTTCACCGGGGAGCTGTTTTTT.

The table lists this clonotype with a few counts. This sequence joins TRBV7-3 and TRBJ2-3; 7 bases align to TRBD2. The CDR3 runs to 15 residues. V trimming: 5 bases; J trimming: 7 bases; junction bases outside the gene matches: 12. Germline V gene data show CDR1 as SGHTA and CDR2 as FQGTGA. CDR3 DNA: TGTGCCAGCAGCCCCAGCGGGGACCGTCCCAATACGCAGTATTTT. Its translation is CASSPSGDRPNTQYF. The variable domain in full, completed from reference TRBV7-3 and TRBJ2-3, reads GAGVSQTPSNKVTEKGKYVELRCDPISGHTALYWYRQSLGQGPEFLIYFQGTGAADDSGLPNDRFFAVRPEGSVSTLKIQRTERGDSAVYLCASSPSGDRPNTQYFGPGTRLTVL.

The rearrangement links TRBV6-5 to TRBJ2-3; D is uncertain. The V end was cut by 6 bases, the J end by 0 bases, with 13 bases between. Germline CDR1 and CDR2: MNHEY and SVGAGI. This CDR3 has 15 residues. In nucleotides, the CDR3 is TGTGCCAGCAGGAGACTCGATCCTAGCACAGATACGCAGTATTTT. Residues: CASRRLDPSTDTQYF.

This clonotype was detected a few times. This chain links TRBV7-9 with TRBJ2-1; D is perhaps TRBD1 (5 bases). Trimming left V 5 bases short and J 6 bases short, with 23 bases between. Germline V gene sequence: CDR1 SEHNR, CDR2 FQNEAQ (reference sequence). The CDR3 length is 17 residues. The CDR3 reads CASSPGRLGVLVNEQFF. CDR3 nucleotides: TGTGCCAGCAGCCCTGGAAGGTTAGGGGTGCTGGTCAATGAGCAGTTCTTC.

This clonotype came up a few times. CDR3 in DNA: TGTGCCAGCAGCTGGGGCCAGAGATATGGCTACACCTTC. Its translation: CASSWGQRYGYTF. This chain joins TRBV7-2 and TRBJ1-2; TRBD1 might be the D (5 bases). CDR1 is SGHTA, CDR2 FQGNSA, per germline. Trimming took off 4 bases at V and 5 bases at J, with 11 bases between the two ends. This CDR3 is built from 13 residues.

This rearrangement joins TRBV12-3 or TRBV12-4 to TRBJ2-5; D possibly uses TRBD1 or TRBD2 (5 bases each). V lost 8 bases, J lost 5 bases, and 18 bases lay in between. The CDR3 contains 14 residues. CDR3 amino acids: CASHLRGTGETQYF. The CDR3 region has the DNA TGTGCCAGCCACTTGAGAGGGACCGGGGAGACCCAGTACTTC.

This clonotype was seen a few times. The gene calls are TRBV5-4 and TRBJ2-3; D may be TRBD2 (7 bases). This CDR3 contains 16 residues. Per the germline V gene, CDR1 is SGHNT and CDR2 is YYREEE (reference sequence). The V and J ends lost 2 bases and 3 bases respectively, with 16 bases between them. CDR3 bases: TGTGCCAGCAGCTTTGGGGGGGGCCGCGAGACAGATACGCAGTATTTT. Protein sequence: CASSFGGGRETDTQYF.

The CDR3 DNA sequence: TGCAGCGTTAGGACAGGGGGCCCGCACACTGAAGCTTTCTTT. Translating it yields CSVRTGGPHTEAFF. This rearrangement joins TRBV29-1 to TRBJ1-1, with TRBD1 identical over 11 bases. With 5 bases clipped from V and 3 bases from J, the junction kept 5 bases outside the gene matches. Per the germline V gene, CDR1 is SQVTM and CDR2 is ANQGSEA. CDR3 length: 14 amino acids.

This clonotype was picked up a small number of times. The J gene is TRBJ2-1, the V gene TRBV11-2, with D possibly being TRBD2 (5 bases). From germline, CDR1 is SGHAT and CDR2 FQNNGV. Trimming took off 0 bases at V and 6 bases at J, with 9 bases between the two ends. The CDR3 has 14 residues. The CDR3 bases are TGTGCCAGCAGCTTAGACCGCGGGTCCAATGAGCAGTTCTTC. It yields the protein CASSLDRGSNEQFF.

The chain is built from TRBV11-2 and TRBJ2-2; 8 nucleotides line up with TRBD1. From germline, CDR1 is SGHAT and CDR2 FQNNGV. V dropped 4 bases and J dropped 4; count of bases not matched to a gene: 5. The length of the CDR3 is 15 residues. The CDR3 bases are TGTGCCAGCAGCTACTGGACAGGGCCCACCGGGGAGCTGTTTTTT. This codes for CASSYWTGPTGELFF.

This clonotype was observed a few times. J is TRBJ1-1 and V is TRBV12-3 or TRBV12-4; D ambiguous. The CDR3 runs to 13 residues. The V end lost 6 bases, the J end lost 3 bases, and 11 bases lay between the germline ends. This CDR3 is CASSLEEYTEAFF. The DNA for the CDR3 is TGTGCCAGCAGCCTCGAGGAGTACACTGAAGCTTTCTTT.

A few counts support this clonotype. This chain joins TRBV5-1 and TRBJ1-2, with D possibly TRBD1 on 5 matching bases. Germline CDR1 and CDR2: SGHRS and YFSETQ. Deletions cut 1 base from V and 2 bases from J, with 9 bases between. This CDR3 has 14 amino acids. The CDR3 reads CASSLTTENYGYTF. The CDR3 DNA sequence: TGCGCCAGCAGCTTGACGACAGAGAACTATGGCTACACCTTC.

This clonotype was observed at least ten times. The chain links TRBV4-2 to TRBJ1-1; D call uncertain. Germline CDR1 is LGHNA and CDR2 is YNFKEQ. There are 15 residues in the CDR3. V lost 1 base and J lost 5, with 14 bases in between. The CDR3 sequence is CASSQAGRVGTEAFF. CDR3 DNA: TGTGCCAGCAGCCAAGCTGGCCGGGTGGGGACTGAAGCTTTCTTT.

This clonotype was counted only a few times. The chain recombines TRBV29-1 with TRBJ1-1; D gene unclear. CDR1 SQVTM and CDR2 ANQGSEA come from the germline V gene. The CDR3 spans 13 residues. Trimming took off 5 bases at V and 7 bases at J, with 17 bases between the two ends. CDR3 bases: TGCAGCGTTTTGATCCCTGCGACCCATGAAGCTTTCTTT. This gives the protein CSVLIPATHEAFF.

This clonotype was counted many times. The chain is built from TRBV5-1 and TRBJ2-2; TRBD1 matches 10 bases. V lost 3 bases to trimming and J lost 3 bases; unmatched junction nucleotides: 2. Looked up from germline, CDR1 is SGHRS and CDR2 is YFSETQ. This CDR3 is 15 amino acids long. In DNA, the CDR3 is TGCGCCAGCAGCTCCGGGACAGGGGACACCGGGGAGCTGTTTTTT. Protein sequence: CASSSGTGDTGELFF.

This clonotype turned up a few times. This chain joins TRBV6-5 and TRBJ1-6; 8 nucleotides align to TRBD1. The ends lost 6 bases at V and 3 bases at J; junction bases unmatched: 7. The CDR3 runs to 16 residues. The germline V gene encodes CDR1 MNHEY and CDR2 SVGAGI. CDR3 in amino acids: CASSWGGQDYNSPLHF. CDR3 DNA sequence: TGTGCCAGCAGCTGGGGGGGACAGGACTATAATTCACCCCTCCACTTT.

The table lists this clonotype with a few counts. The chain uses TRBV6-4 and TRBJ1-1, with D maybe TRBD1 (6 bases). The CDR3 sequence is 15 residues long. From germline, CDR1 is MRHNA and CDR2 SNTAGT. The CDR3 protein is CPPREGGLGNTEAFF. CDR3 DNA: TGTCCACCGAGGGAGGGGGGCTTGGGGAACACTGAAGCTTTCTTT.

This clonotype was seen a few times. V gene TRBV28 combines with J gene TRBJ1-1, with D perhaps matching TRBD1 (5 bases). The CDR3 spans 13 residues. Per the germline V gene, CDR1 is MDHEN and CDR2 is SYDVKM. With 5 bases removed from V and 3 bases from J, the gap between germline ends came to 10 bases. The CDR3 spells CASSQGGYTEAFF. CDR3 sequence (DNA): TGTGCCAGCAGTCAGGGAGGGTACACTGAAGCTTTCTTT.

This chain joins TRBV20-1 and TRBJ2-2; D gene uncertain. The germline V gene has CDR1 DFQATT and CDR2 SNEGSKA (reference sequence). This CDR3 contains 12 residues. Trimming cost V 0 bases and J 6 bases, with 5 bases left between them. CDR3 sequence reads: CSARDAAGELFF. As DNA, the CDR3 is TGCAGTGCTAGAGATGCGGCCGGGGAGCTGTTTTTT.

This clonotype was recorded a few times. The chain is built from TRBV5-5 and TRBJ1-1; D not certain. The CDR3 extends over 15 amino acids. Deletions cut 0 bases from V and 4 bases from J, with 13 bases between. Germline CDR1 and CDR2: SGHKS and YYEKEE (reference sequence). The CDR3 region is CASSLGVGGGTEAFF. In nucleotides, the CDR3 is TGTGCCAGCAGCTTGGGCGTGGGTGGTGGCACTGAAGCTTTCTTT.

This clonotype was found a few times. This chain uses TRBV7-3 with TRBJ2-7, with 8 bases lining up with TRBD1. The germline gives CDR1 SGHTA, CDR2 FQGTGA. The J segment lost 6 bases and the V segment lost 5 bases, leaving 6 bases of the junction unmatched. The length of the CDR3 is 13 residues. The CDR3 here is CASSPGQGLEQYV. CDR3 nucleotides: TGTGCCAGCAGCCCAGGACAGGGCCTCGAGCAGTACGTC.

The table lists this clonotype with a few counts. The chain's CDR3 is CASSPEEDYGYTF. For the CDR3, the DNA is TGTGCCAGCTCACCGGAGGAGGACTATGGCTACACCTTC. This sequence joins TRBV18 and TRBJ1-2; no reliable D call. Trimming stripped 3 bases from V and 3 bases from J, with 8 bases between. This CDR3 spans 13 amino acids. Per germline, CDR1 KGHSH and CDR2 LQKENI. Full variable domain (remainder filled in from reference TRBV18 and TRBJ1-2): NAGVMQNPRHLVRRRGQEARLRCSPMKGHSHVYWYRQLPEEGLKFMVYLQKENIIDESGMPKERFSAEFPKEGPSILRIQQVVRGDSAAYFCASSPEEDYGYTFGSGTRLTVV.

This clonotype was seen a few times. The chain couples TRBV11-2 to TRBJ2-2; TRBD1 aligns across 11 bases. V dropped 5 bases and J dropped 3; count of bases not matched to a gene: 2. This CDR3 is 15 amino acids long. Germline V lookup: CDR1 SGHAT, CDR2 FQNNGV. CDR3 bases: TGTGCCAGCAGCCGGGACAGGGGGTACACCGGGGAGCTGTTTTTT. Its protein is CASSRDRGYTGELFF.

This clonotype was seen only a few times. This chain uses TRBV6-2 or TRBV6-3 with TRBJ1-2; D unclear. Trimming removed 5 bases at V and 2 bases at J, with 9 bases between. This CDR3 is built from 13 residues. Germline V CDR1 and CDR2: MNHEY, SVGEGT. The CDR3 spells CASSEEGNYGYTF. Written as DNA, the CDR3 is TGTGCCAGCAGTGAGGAGGGAAACTATGGCTACACCTTC.